This T cell receptor beta chain emerged from a study of T cell repertoires in cytomegalovirus infection. Study information: Matching HLA type and CMV infection were both indicated by public TCR beta signatures. Study-level points and caveats: HLA-C-restricted CMV-specific TCR beta clonotypes prevailed in the ex vivo response. The study identified carriers of CMV plus the relevant HLA from cumulative public TCR beta family frequency.

Ten or more counts support this clonotype. Its antigen remains unidentified. The CDR3 is 14 residues long. The V end was cut by 0 bases, the J end by 7 bases, with 12 bases between. CDR1 MNHEY and CDR2 SVGAGI come from the germline V gene. TCRdb redid the calling of the reads with MiXCR, one entry per CDR3 protein. The sample contains fewer than 250,000 distinct CDR3 sequences, about 12% of which appear only once. The receptor's source is a human donor in good health (CMV status not recorded). Some clones in this sample may be carry-over from other donors' samples. Sequenced material: PBMCs. V and J are TRBV6-5 and TRBJ2-5, with D possibly TRBD2 on 5 matching bases. CDR3 sequence: CASSYSRLLATQYF. CDR3 nucleotide sequence: TGTGCCAGCAGTTACTCGAGGCTGCTAGCGACCCAGTACTTC.